This passage covers 9 T cell receptor beta chains from one sample sequenced in a study of blood T cell repertoires in COVID-19. Data came from immunoSEQ multiplex PCR; TCRdb stores just in-frame clones and leaves some out. The table has more than 110,000 clones, more than 80% seen once. Sequenced material: peripheral blood. The receptors derive from an elderly woman with acute or convalescent COVID-19.

This clone was seen just once. The rearrangement uses TRBV6-5 and TRBJ1-1; 7 nucleotides align to TRBD1. Germline trimming cut 2 bases from V and 2 bases from J; bases unmatched to any gene: 5. Germline assignment: CDR1 MNHEY and CDR2 SVGAGI. The CDR3 is 15 residues long. The CDR3 sequence is CASSYPGGGNTEAFF. The CDR3 nucleotides are TGTGCCAGCAGTTACCCAGGGGGTGGAAACACTGAAGCTTTCTTT.

The rearrangement links TRBV2 to TRBJ2-3; no definite D call. This CDR3 is built from 13 residues. Germline CDR1 SNHLY, CDR2 FYNNEI. V was cut by 5 bases and J by 1 base, with 7 bases left in between. CDR3 nucleotide sequence: TGTGCCAGCAGTAACAGCCGCACAGATACGCAGTATTTT. Protein sequence: CASSNSRTDTQYF.

The V gene is TRBV9, the J gene TRBJ2-2; D is unresolved. Trimming took 3 bases from V and 1 from J, leaving 10 bases between them. Germline V gives CDR1 SGDLS, CDR2 YYNGEE. CDR3 length: 15 amino acids. This chain's CDR3 is CASSDRVWNTGELFF. In DNA, the CDR3 is TGTGCCAGCAGCGACCGGGTCTGGAACACCGGGGAGCTGTTTTTT. The full variable domain, its missing parts supplied by reference TRBV9 and TRBJ2-2, is DSGVTQTPKHLITATGQRVTLRCSPRSGDLSVYWYQQSLDQGLQFLIQYYNGEERAKGNILERFSAQQFPDLHSELNLSSLELGDSALYFCASSDRVWNTGELFFGEGSRLTVL.

DNA of the CDR3: TGTGCCAGCAGTTTACACTACCCTACAGGTCTAGGAAGCAATCAGCCCCAGCATTTT. This gives the protein CASSLHYPTGLGSNQPQHF. The chain couples TRBV27 to TRBJ1-5, with D maybe TRBD1 (5 bases). Germline V gene lookup returns CDR1 MNHEY and CDR2 SMNVEV (reference sequence). There are 19 residues in the CDR3. V was cut by 2 bases and J by 1 base, with 21 bases left in between.

The chain has TRBV28 and TRBJ1-2, with 7 nucleotides matching TRBD1. The J segment lost 8 bases and the V segment lost 6 bases, leaving 3 bases of the junction unmatched. This CDR3 spans 11 amino acids. Germline CDR1 MDHEN, CDR2 SYDVKM. DNA of the CDR3: TGTGCCAGCAGAACAGGGGACGGCTACACCTTC. Translating gives CASRTGDGYTF.

This chain connects TRBV7-2 to TRBJ1-2; possible D gene TRBD1, 6 bases. The CDR3 runs 12 residues. The V end lost 3 bases, the J end lost 8 bases, and 10 bases lay between the germline ends. Germline lookup yields CDR1 SGHTA and CDR2 FQGNSA. As DNA, the CDR3 is TGTGCCAGCAGCTTTGACAGGCCGGGCTACACCTTC. The encoded protein is CASSFDRPGYTF.

This rearrangement joins TRBV19 to TRBJ1-1; D perhaps matches TRBD1 (5 bases). This CDR3 region has 15 residues. CDR1 is LNHDA and CDR2 is SQIVND in the germline V gene (reference sequence). The V end lost 0 bases, the J end lost 6 bases, and 14 bases lay between the germline ends. The CDR3 is CASSIEGWGVAEAFF. The CDR3 coding sequence is TGTGCCAGTAGTATAGAGGGTTGGGGGGTCGCTGAAGCTTTCTTT.

Comments on this clone: The same CDR3 is also encoded by other DNA sequences in this sample. The chain links TRBV11-3 to TRBJ1-1; no clear D. The germline V and J ends were trimmed by 1 base and 1 base, with 4 bases remaining between them. CDR1 SGHNT and CDR2 YENEEA come from the germline V gene. The CDR3 sequence is 13 residues long. In DNA form, the CDR3 reads TGTGCCAGCAGCTTAGTGAGGAACACTGAAGCTTTCTTT. It translates to CASSLVRNTEAFF.

About this clone: Within the sample, other DNA sequences also encode this same CDR3. This CDR3 is CASSLVPDQPQHF. CDR3 in DNA: TGCGCCAGCAGCTTGGTTCCCGATCAGCCCCAGCATTTT. The chain carries TRBV5-1 and TRBJ1-5; unclear D gene. This CDR3 is 13 amino acids long. Per germline, CDR1 SGHRS and CDR2 YFSETQ. V gave up 0 bases and J gave up 5 bases, with 6 bases separating them. Variable domain in full (rest from reference TRBV5-1 and TRBJ1-5): KAGVTQTPRYLIKTRGQQVTLSCSPISGHRSVSWYQQTPGQGLQFLFEYFSETQRNKGNFPGRFSGRQFSNSRSEMNVSTLELGDSALYLCASSLVPDQPQHFGDGTRLSIL.